A selection of T cell receptor beta chains follows, all from one sample in a study of technical replicates of blood from a handful of donors. Data came from immunoSEQ multiplex PCR; TCRdb stores just in-frame clones and leaves some out. Here the sample spans some 11,000 clones, 79% being singletons. Sequenced sample: PBMCs. These receptors were collected from a human donor in good health. The CDR3 runs from the conserved cysteine through the conserved F or W. A D gene is named only where the DNA matches it firmly. Rows give clone size only sometimes, using once, few, many, or a class for an expanded clone.

>.|TRBV27|TRBJ2-7|.
CASIQNYEQYF
TGTGCCAGCATTCAGAACTACGAGCAGTACTTC
>.|TRBV30|TRBJ2-2|TRBD2
CAWSRGGTFNTGELFF
TGTGCCTGGAGCCGGGGGGGAACTTTCAACACCGGGGAGCTGTTTTTT
>.|TRBV10-1|TRBJ2-1|TRBD1
CASSDEGGLYNEQFF
TGCGCCAGCAGTGATGAAGGGGGCCTCTACAATGAGCAGTTCTTC
>.|TRBV30|TRBJ2-7|TRBD2
CAWTSGSYEQYF
TGTGCCTGGACTAGCGGTTCCTACGAGCAGTACTTC
>.|TRBV4-1|TRBJ2-7|TRBD1
CASSQVDRGDEQYF
TGCGCCAGCAGCCAAGTGGACAGGGGGGACGAGCAGTACTTC
>once|TRBV7-9|TRBJ2-4|TRBD2
CASSPKRGQGNIQYF
TGTGCCAGCTCCCCCAAGCGGGGGCAGGGGAACATTCAGTACTTC
>.|TRBV30|TRBJ2-7|.
CAWAPGAYEQYF
TGTGCCTGGGCCCCCGGGGCCTACGAGCAGTACTTC
>.|TRBV5-6|TRBJ2-7|TRBD1
CASSKGQPSYEQYF
TGTGCCAGCAGCAAGGGACAGCCCTCCTACGAGCAGTACTTC
>.|TRBV9|TRBJ2-5|TRBD1
CASSVGTGTQETQYF
TGTGCCAGCAGCGTAGGGACAGGGACTCAAGAGACCCAGTACTTC
>.|TRBV4-2|TRBJ1-5|TRBD1
CASSLQGGPGQPQHF
TGTGCCAGCAGCCTACAGGGGGGTCCGGGGCAGCCCCAGCATTTT
>.|TRBV27|TRBJ1-1|TRBD1
CASSPDRAENTEAFF
TGTGCCAGCAGCCCGGACAGGGCTGAGAACACTGAAGCTTTCTTT
>.|TRBV27|TRBJ2-7|TRBD2
CASSQRTSGSYEQYF
TGTGCCAGCAGTCAAAGGACTAGCGGCTCCTACGAGCAGTACTTC
>few|TRBV7-8|TRBJ2-7|.
CASSLERGLPYEQYF
TGTGCCAGCAGCTTAGAAAGGGGACTCCCCTACGAGCAGTACTTC
>.|TRBV6-1|TRBJ2-7|.
CASRSVAGASYEQYF
TGTGCCAGCCGGTCCGTGGCAGGGGCCTCCTACGAGCAGTACTTC
>few|TRBV18|TRBJ1-5|.
CASSPLDSVNQPQHF
TGTGCCAGCTCACCACTTGACAGCGTTAATCAGCCCCAGCATTTT
>.|TRBV2|TRBJ1-3|TRBD1
CASTFQGAVGNTIYF
TGTGCCAGCACCTTCCAGGGGGCTGTTGGAAACACCATATATTTT
>.|TRBV6-5|TRBJ1-1|TRBD1
CASSLTGVMNTEAFF
TGTGCCAGCAGCTTGACAGGGGTCATGAACACTGAAGCTTTCTTT
>.|TRBV27|TRBJ2-2|.
CASSSAGPYTGELFF
TGTGCCAGCAGTTCCGCGGGACCATACACCGGGGAGCTGTTTTTT
>.|TRBV5-4|TRBJ1-4|TRBD1
CASSFDRGHEKLFF
TGTGCCAGCAGCTTCGACAGGGGGCATGAAAAACTGTTTTTT
>.|TRBV6-5|TRBJ1-2|.
CASSYQDRGTYGYTF
TGTGCCAGCAGTTACCAAGATAGGGGGACGTATGGCTACACCTTC
>.|TRBV4-1|TRBJ1-3|.
CASSPSQPGSGNTIYF
TGCGCCAGCAGCCCCTCACAACCGGGTTCTGGAAACACCATATATTTT
>.|TRBV23-1|TRBJ2-7|TRBD1
CASRTGGYEQYF
TGCGCCAGCAGGACAGGGGGCTACGAGCAGTACTTC
>.|TRBV18|TRBJ2-1|.
CASSQGGGETYNEQFF
TGTGCCAGCTCACAGGGAGGGGGTGAGACCTACAATGAGCAGTTCTTC
>.|TRBV10-3|TRBJ2-2|TRBD2
CAISVTSDNTGELFF
TGTGCCATCAGTGTGACTAGCGACAACACCGGGGAGCTGTTTTTT
>.|TRBV29-1|TRBJ2-7|.
CSVGSPGLAYEQYF
TGCAGCGTTGGGAGCCCGGGGTTGGCCTACGAGCAGTACTTC
>few|TRBV6-5|TRBJ1-5|.
CASSTVYDSNQPQHF
TGTGCCAGCAGTACAGTCTATGATAGCAATCAGCCCCAGCATTTT
>.|TRBV19|TRBJ1-2|.
CASSAFQGSGYTF
TGTGCCAGTAGCGCGTTTCAGGGGAGTGGCTACACCTTC
>once|TRBV10-2|TRBJ2-3|.
CASSFGRATDTQYF
TGCGCCAGCAGTTTCGGCAGGGCGACAGATACGCAGTATTTT
>.|TRBV7-8|TRBJ2-1|.
CASSLMAGPRNPNEQFF
TGTGCCAGCAGCTTGATGGCGGGGCCCCGCAACCCCAATGAGCAGTTCTTC
>.|TRBV5-1|TRBJ2-7|TRBD1
CASSVTGTGAYEQYF
TGCGCCAGCAGCGTCACCGGGACAGGGGCCTACGAGCAGTACTTC
>.|TRBV6-5|TRBJ2-7|.
CASKATDYEQYF
TGTGCCAGCAAGGCGACTGACTACGAGCAGTACTTC
>.|TRBV7-8|TRBJ2-1|TRBD2
CASRLKRELGRAYNEQFF
TGTGCCAGCAGGTTAAAGCGGGAGCTCGGTCGGGCCTACAATGAGCAGTTCTTC
>.|TRBV6-5|TRBJ1-4|TRBD1
CASSDRATNEKLFF
TGTGCCAGCAGTGACAGGGCCACTAATGAAAAACTGTTTTTT
>.|TRBV2|TRBJ2-5|TRBD2
CASTRDPERGYTQYF
TGTGCCAGCACCCGGGACCCAGAGCGGGGGTACACCCAGTACTTC
>.|TRBV2|TRBJ2-5|.
CASSEGWERETQYF
TGTGCCAGCAGTGAGGGGTGGGAGAGGGAGACCCAGTACTTC
>.|TRBV5-1|TRBJ2-3|.
CASSRAGEGADTQYF
TGCGCCAGCAGCCGAGCCGGAGAGGGGGCAGATACGCAGTATTTT
>.|TRBV19|TRBJ2-7|TRBD1
CASSDAGTGNPYEQYF
TGTGCCAGTAGTGACGCCGGGACAGGGAACCCCTACGAGCAGTACTTC
>.|TRBV6-5|TRBJ2-7|TRBD1
CASSYLTGAHEQYF
TGTGCCAGCAGTTACCTGACAGGGGCCCACGAGCAGTACTTC
>once|TRBV5-6|TRBJ2-5|.
CASSSGLRETQYF
TGTGCCAGCAGCTCGGGACTCAGGGAGACCCAGTACTTC
>.|TRBV9|TRBJ2-2|TRBD2
CASSGPGLAGGELFF
TGTGCCAGCAGCGGACCGGGACTAGCGGGGGGGGAGCTGTTTTTT
>.|TRBV19|TRBJ2-7|TRBD1
CASSIDPGQGIPYEQYF
TGTGCCAGTAGTATAGATCCGGGACAGGGGATCCCCTACGAGCAGTACTTC
>.|TRBV6-1|TRBJ2-7|TRBD2
CASRREGGGYEQYF
TGTGCCAGCCGTCGGGAGGGGGGAGGGTACGAGCAGTACTTC
>.|TRBV10-1|TRBJ1-1|TRBD1
CASSEYPGGTEAFF
TGCGCCAGCAGTGAGTACCCAGGGGGCACTGAAGCTTTCTTT
>.|TRBV7-2|TRBJ1-5|.
CASSLARGGQPQHF
TGTGCCAGCAGCTTAGCGCGGGGTGGTCAGCCCCAGCATTTT
>.|TRBV6-5|TRBJ2-1|TRBD2
CASSYSGTRRNNEQFF
TGTGCCAGCAGTTACTCCGGGACTAGGAGGAACAATGAGCAGTTCTTC
>.|TRBV7-2|TRBJ2-1|.
CASSLRRLHEGSEQFF
TGTGCCAGCAGCTTACGACGGCTGCACGAGGGTAGTGAGCAGTTCTTC
>once|TRBV25-1|TRBJ2-1|TRBD2
CASNRPGRMGLAGYEQFF
TGTGCCAGCAATCGACCCGGGAGGATGGGACTAGCGGGTTATGAGCAGTTCTTC
>.|TRBV7-3|TRBJ2-7|TRBD2
CASSLTSREGEQYF
TGTGCCAGCAGCTTAACTTCACGGGAGGGCGAGCAGTACTTC